This T cell receptor (beta chain) originates from a study of blood T cells in healthy people across ages. The sample holds many counts of this clonotype. No antigen is known for it. A sample-barcoded 5' primer and a J-beta primer mix were used in a second PCR of about 7 to 12 cycles. TCRdb re-derived calls from the 5' RACE reads in MiXCR, one entry per CDR3 protein. The table has around 500,000 distinct CDR3 sequences, roughly 43% seen once. Germline CDR1 and CDR2: MNHEY and SVGAGI. J was trimmed by 0 bases and V by 10 bases; bases with no gene match: 5. This CDR3 comprises 14 residues. Whole-study results and caveats: Diversity was higher, and naive CD4+ cells more numerous, in long-lived donors than in aged donors.

The draw of peripheral blood yielded 8.5 to 10 milliliters from each donor. This chain uses TRBV6-5 with TRBJ2-5, with 10 bases matching TRBD2. This receptor was obtained from an older man in good health. Material: blood. The CDR3 nucleotides read TGTGCCACCCAAGCGGGGGGGTACCAAGAGACCCAGTACTTC. It codes for CATQAGGYQETQYF.